A single sample gave rise to the 31 T cell receptor beta chains below, sequenced in a study of post-analysis software for immune sequencing data. The antigens of these receptors remain unknown. Findings of the study overall: Comparison of patients with controls showed 4 to 6 TRBV segments more frequent in patients, TRBV5-6, TRBV5-1 and TRBV20-1 among them.

Unique molecular identifiers were carried by the TCR beta cDNA libraries. From the PCR reads, TCRdb called clonotypes with MiXCR, one entry per CDR3 protein. Of roughly 600,000 distinct CDR3 sequences listed, 44% are singletons. The sample comprised blood. The receptors derive from a girl aged 5 to 17 with multiple sclerosis.

For this clonotype: A junction boundary mismatches the germline segment, possibly from a read error. The V call is TRBV6-1, the J call TRBJ1-1, with D possibly TRBD1 on 6 matching bases. This CDR3 is built from 14 residues. Germline CDR1 is MNHNS and CDR2 is SASEGT. The CDR3 loop reads CANSEDRVNTEAFF. The CDR3 DNA follows: TGTGCCAACAGTGAGGACAGAGTGAACACTGAAGCTTTCTTT.

The chain couples TRBV12-3 or TRBV12-4 to TRBJ1-2; 9 bases align to TRBD1. Trimming at V came to 1 base and at J to 3 bases, leaving 3 bases not matched to a gene. The CDR3 runs 15 residues. In DNA form, the CDR3 reads TGTGCCAGCAGTTTAGACAGGGGGCGTTACTATGGCTACACCTTC. It is translated as CASSLDRGRYYGYTF.

The J gene is TRBJ2-5, the V gene TRBV20-1; 7 bases are shared with TRBD1. Germline CDR1 reads DFQATT; CDR2 reads SNEGSKA (reference sequence). Losses at the gene ends were 1 base for V and 0 bases for J; bases not matched to a gene: 5. This CDR3 has 15 residues. CDR3 nucleotides: TGCAGTGCTAGAGGGATTGGGACAGACCAAGAGACCCAGTACTTC. This encodes CSARGIGTDQETQYF.

The V call is TRBV29-1, the J call TRBJ2-5; 9 bases fit TRBD2. Germline V gene data show CDR1 as SQVTM and CDR2 as ANQGSEA. The trim removed 4 bases at V and 5 bases at J, leaving 5 bases unmatched. The CDR3 runs to 13 residues. The CDR3 spells CSVAPSGAETQYF. DNA for the CDR3: TGCAGCGTTGCCCCTAGCGGGGCGGAGACCCAGTACTTC.

This clonotype came up a few times. The chain joins TRBV6-5 to TRBJ2-1; a possible D gene is TRBD2 (6 bases). With 6 bases removed from V and 3 bases from J, the gap between germline ends came to 15 bases. CDR3 size: 15 residues. Germline V gene lookup returns CDR1 MNHEY and CDR2 SVGAGI. The CDR3 loop is CASRYTGEYYNEQFF. CDR3 nucleotide sequence: TGTGCCAGCAGGTACACGGGGGAGTACTACAATGAGCAGTTCTTC.

In its sample, this clonotype was seen a few times. This chain connects TRBV6-1 to TRBJ2-1; TRBD2 aligns across 8 bases. Germline trimming cut 6 bases from V and 5 bases from J; bases unmatched to any gene: 15. Germline-derived CDR1 and CDR2 are MNHNS and SASEGT. The CDR3 length is 17 residues. CDR3 amino acids: CASRGTIGGGKNNEQFF. The DNA for the CDR3 is TGTGCCAGCAGGGGGACGATTGGCGGGGGGAAAAACAATGAGCAGTTCTTC.

This sequence joins TRBV20-1 and TRBJ1-6, with D perhaps matching TRBD1 (6 bases). V was cut by 7 bases and J by 7 bases, with 14 bases left in between. The germline CDR1 and CDR2 sequences are DFQATT and SNEGSKA (reference sequence). The CDR3 loop spans 13 amino acids. This CDR3 reads CSGGPTVNSPLHF. The CDR3 coding sequence is TGCAGTGGGGGGCCAACGGTCAATTCACCCCTCCACTTT.

J is TRBJ2-7 and V is TRBV29-1; 9 nucleotides line up with TRBD2. The V and J ends lost 6 bases and 6 bases, in that order; junction bases with no gene match: 6. Looked up from germline, CDR1 is SQVTM and CDR2 is ANQGSEA. This CDR3 is 12 amino acids long. The CDR3 DNA sequence: TGCAGCGTGGGTAGCGGGAGAGGCGAGCAGTACTTC. It yields the protein CSVGSGRGEQYF.

The chain carries TRBV29-1 and TRBJ1-2; tentative D call: TRBD1 (5 bases). The CDR3 has 12 residues. V was trimmed by 6 bases and J by 8 bases, leaving 16 bases between them. CDR1 is SQVTM and CDR2 is ANQGSEA in the germline V gene. The CDR3 sequence: CSVVQAFDGYTF. The DNA of the CDR3 is TGCAGCGTCGTACAGGCTTTTGACGGCTACACCTTC.

This chain joins TRBV5-1 and TRBJ2-5; D is unresolved. The CDR3 extends over 11 amino acids. Trimming cost V 0 bases and J 10 bases, with 7 bases left between them. CDR1 is SGHRS and CDR2 is YFSETQ in the germline V gene. CDR3 DNA sequence: TGCGCCAGCAGCTTGGAGGGTGTCCAGTACTTC. Residues: CASSLEGVQYF.

This clonotype was seen a few times. The rearrangement links TRBV7-9 to TRBJ2-7; possibly TRBD1 or TRBD2 for D (5 bases each). V lost 1 base, J lost 3 bases, and 13 bases lay in between. CDR3 length equals 15 residues. Germline V lookup: CDR1 SEHNR, CDR2 FQNEAQ (reference sequence). The CDR3 loop is CASSLGPGTVYEQYF. CDR3 DNA: TGTGCCAGCAGCTTAGGCCCCGGGACCGTCTACGAGCAGTACTTC.

This clonotype was seen more than once but under ten times. V and J are TRBV28 and TRBJ1-4; TRBD1 agrees at 7 bases. CDR3 length equals 15 residues. Germline CDR1 is MDHEN and CDR2 is SYDVKM. V lost 6 bases and J lost 0; bases outside the gene matches: 4. CDR3 residues: CASRWGQPTNEKLFF. DNA for the CDR3: TGTGCCAGCAGGTGGGGACAGCCAACTAATGAAAAACTGTTTTTT.

The gene calls are TRBV5-1 and TRBJ2-1; D might be TRBD2 (5 bases). Trimming stripped 0 bases from V and 2 bases from J, with 9 bases between. This CDR3 region has 15 residues. The germline V gene encodes CDR1 SGHRS and CDR2 YFSETQ. As DNA, the CDR3 is TGCGCCAGCAGCTTGGTCGGGGATACCTACAATGAGCAGTTCTTC. Amino acids: CASSLVGDTYNEQFF.

V is TRBV11-3 and J is TRBJ1-2; unclear D gene. Trimming cost V 3 bases and J 5 bases, with 10 bases left between them. Germline lookup yields CDR1 SGHNT and CDR2 YENEEA. This CDR3 has 13 amino acids. The CDR3 bases are TGTGCCAGCAGCTTCCCGGACCTATATGGCTACACCTTC. It translates to CASSFPDLYGYTF.

This clonotype was counted only a few times. The V gene is TRBV6-5, the J gene TRBJ2-1; D call uncertain. Germline CDR1 MNHEY, CDR2 SVGAGI. V lost 8 bases and J lost 0, with 8 bases in between. The CDR3 runs 13 residues. The CDR3 spells CASRWSSYNEQFF. The CDR3 nucleotides read TGTGCCAGCCGATGGAGCTCCTACAATGAGCAGTTCTTC.

The table lists this clonotype with a few counts. V and J are TRBV20-1 and TRBJ2-1; D gene uncertain. Trimming removed 7 bases from V and 2 bases from J, with 6 bases in between. This CDR3 spans 11 amino acids. Germline V gene sequence: CDR1 DFQATT, CDR2 SNEGSKA (reference sequence). CDR3 loop: CSVRAYNEQFF. CDR3 coding DNA: TGCAGTGTTAGGGCCTACAATGAGCAGTTCTTC.

V gene TRBV20-1 combines with J gene TRBJ1-1; D may be TRBD1 (5 bases). The CDR3 has 15 amino acids. Germline assignment: CDR1 DFQATT and CDR2 SNEGSKA (reference sequence). V lost 1 base and J 7 bases, leaving 19 bases between the germline ends. CDR3 in amino acids: CSARVGGPGVFEAFF. The CDR3 nucleotides are TGCAGTGCTAGAGTTGGGGGTCCTGGGGTATTTGAAGCTTTCTTT.

This clonotype appeared a few times. The rearrangement links TRBV12-3 or TRBV12-4 to TRBJ2-3, with no clear D. Trimming shortened V by 6 bases and J by 1 base, and 11 bases separated the two germline ends. CDR3 length equals 14 residues. The CDR3 bases are TGTGCCAGCAGACTGGACCATGGCACAGATACGCAGTATTTT. Its protein is CASRLDHGTDTQYF.

V is TRBV20-1 and J is TRBJ1-2, with D possibly matching TRBD1 (6 bases). The CDR3 extends over 11 amino acids. Germline CDR1 reads DFQATT; CDR2 reads SNEGSKA (reference sequence). Here the CDR3 reads CGTRGQNGYTF. CDR3 DNA sequence: TGCGGGACGAGGGGACAAAATGGCTACACCTTC.

The J gene is TRBJ2-7, the V gene TRBV7-9; 9 bases align to TRBD1. J was trimmed by 6 bases and V by 5 bases; bases with no gene match: 5. Germline lookup yields CDR1 SEHNR and CDR2 FQNEAQ (reference sequence). This CDR3 region has 13 residues. The CDR3 DNA reads as TGTGCCAGCAGCCTCATGACAGGGGGCGAGCAGTACTTC. It yields the protein CASSLMTGGEQYF.

The chain has TRBV12-3 or TRBV12-4 and TRBJ2-5, with 7 bases matching TRBD1. CDR3 length: 14 amino acids. The ends lost 5 bases at V and 7 bases at J; junction bases unmatched: 10. CDR3 sequence (DNA): TGTGCCAGCAGTCAGACACAGGGGTTAGGGACCCAGTACTTC. It specifies CASSQTQGLGTQYF.

The chain has TRBV7-9 and TRBJ2-7, with D maybe TRBD2 (5 bases). The CDR3 covers 15 residues. V lost 8 bases to trimming and J lost 9 bases, with 26 bases between them. Germline CDR1 SEHNR, CDR2 FQNEAQ (reference sequence). The CDR3 DNA sequence: TGTGCCAGCGGACTCGGCGCGAGTGGGGTTGATGGGCAGTACTTC. Translating it yields CASGLGASGVDGQYF. Complete variable domain (other parts from reference TRBV7-9 and TRBJ2-7): DTGVSQNPRHKITKRGQNVTFRCDPISEHNRLYWYRQTLGQGPEFLTYFQNEAQLEKSRLLSDRFSAERPKGSFSTLEIQRTEQGDSAMYLCASGLGASGVDGQYFGPGTRLTVT.

The V and J genes are TRBV20-1 and TRBJ2-5; weak D call: TRBD2 (5 bases). The CDR3 has 14 amino acids. V lost 6 bases and J 2 bases, leaving 16 bases between the germline ends. CDR1 is DFQATT and CDR2 is SNEGSKA in the germline V gene (reference sequence). The CDR3 here is CSAFPGRIQETQYF. CDR3 DNA: TGCAGTGCCTTTCCGGGGAGAATTCAAGAGACCCAGTACTTC.

The chain employs TRBV12-3 or TRBV12-4 and TRBJ2-1, with TRBD1 matching over 7 bases. The V segment lost 6 bases and the J segment 4 bases; nucleotides outside the gene matches: 3. CDR3 length equals 13 residues. The CDR3 DNA is TGTGCCAGCAGCGGACAGGAGTACAATGAGCAGTTCTTC. This gives the protein CASSGQEYNEQFF.

This clonotype has more than one count but fewer than ten. J is TRBJ2-7 and V is TRBV20-1; 10 bases match TRBD1. V shed 3 bases and J 2 bases; nucleotides not matched to a gene: 1. CDR3 size: 13 residues. In germline, CDR1 is DFQATT, CDR2 SNEGSKA (reference sequence). As DNA, the CDR3 is TGCAGTGCTAGTGGACAGGGGGCCTACGAGCAGTACTTC. This sequence encodes CSASGQGAYEQYF.

This clonotype has ten or more counts. The gene calls are TRBV27 and TRBJ2-5; 9 nucleotides agree with TRBD1. The germline V gene encodes CDR1 MNHEY and CDR2 SMNVEV (reference sequence). Trimming took 6 bases from V and 5 from J; bases not matched to a gene: 7. The CDR3 is 14 amino acids. The CDR3, as DNA: TGTGCCAGCAGCCGGGGACAGGGAGGCGAGACCCAGTACTTC. Translation: CASSRGQGGETQYF.

The rearrangement links TRBV29-1 to TRBJ1-1, with no clear D. Germline lookup yields CDR1 SQVTM and CDR2 ANQGSEA. V shed 3 bases and J shed 4 bases, with 12 bases lying between them. This CDR3 spans 13 amino acids. CDR3 nucleotides: TGCAGCGTTGATTTAGGGTCTCCCACTGAAGCTTTCTTT. Its protein product is CSVDLGSPTEAFF.

This sequence joins TRBV20-1 and TRBJ2-3; D is possibly TRBD1 (5 bases). The CDR3 is 13 amino acids. Germline V CDR1 and CDR2: DFQATT, SNEGSKA (reference sequence). Trimming took off 2 bases at V and 4 bases at J, with 10 bases between the two ends. CDR3 in DNA: TGCAGTGCTAGAATCCAGGGCCCAGATACGCAGTATTTT. Its protein product is CSARIQGPDTQYF.

This clonotype was recorded many times. The V call is TRBV6-1, the J call TRBJ2-7, with 7 positions matching TRBD1. The J segment lost 4 bases and the V segment lost 6 bases, leaving 9 bases of the junction unmatched. The CDR3 has 14 residues. Germline values: CDR1 MNHNS, CDR2 SASEGT. This chain's CDR3 is CASRGQLNNYEQYF. CDR3 nucleotides: TGTGCCAGCAGGGGACAGCTAAATAATTACGAGCAGTACTTC.

This chain connects TRBV2 to TRBJ1-5; possibly TRBD1 for D (5 bases). Trimming took off 4 bases at V and 8 bases at J, with 15 bases between the two ends. The CDR3 is 14 residues long. Per the germline V gene, CDR1 is SNHLY and CDR2 is FYNNEI. The CDR3 DNA is TGTGCCAGCAGTGTAGGTGGGGGGGGGAAGCCCCAGCATTTT. Translated: CASSVGGGGKPQHF. The variable domain in full, completed from reference TRBV2 and TRBJ1-5, reads EPEVTQTPSHQVTQMGQEVILRCVPISNHLYFYWYRQILGQKVEFLVSFYNNEISEKSEIFDDQFSVERPDGSNFTLKIRSTKLEDSAMYFCASSVGGGGKPQHFGDGTRLSIL.

This clonotype was counted only a few times. This chain uses TRBV20-1 with TRBJ1-2; D is possibly TRBD1 (5 bases). Germline CDR1 reads DFQATT; CDR2 reads SNEGSKA (reference sequence). This CDR3 comprises 14 residues. Between the trimmed V and J ends, which lost 4 bases and 4 bases, there was a span of 16 bases. CDR3 DNA: TGCAGTGCTACCCTTGGGGGAGGTATCTATGGCTACACCTTC. Protein product: CSATLGGGIYGYTF.